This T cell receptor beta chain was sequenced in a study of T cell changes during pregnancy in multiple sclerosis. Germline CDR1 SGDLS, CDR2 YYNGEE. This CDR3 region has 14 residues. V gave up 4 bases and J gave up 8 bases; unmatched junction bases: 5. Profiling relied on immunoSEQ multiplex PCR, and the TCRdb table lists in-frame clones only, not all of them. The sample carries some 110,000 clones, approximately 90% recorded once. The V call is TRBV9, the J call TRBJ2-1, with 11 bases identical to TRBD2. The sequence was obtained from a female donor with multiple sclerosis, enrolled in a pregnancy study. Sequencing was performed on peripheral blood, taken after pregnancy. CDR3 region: CASSFSGGAYEQFF. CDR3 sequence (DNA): TGTGCCAGCAGCTTTAGCGGGGGGGCCTATGAGCAGTTCTTC. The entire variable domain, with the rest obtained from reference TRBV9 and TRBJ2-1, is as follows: DSGVTQTPKHLITATGQRVTLRCSPRSGDLSVYWYQQSLDQGLQFLIQYYNGEERAKGNILERFSAQQFPDLHSELNLSSLELGDSALYFCASSFSGGAYEQFFGPGTRLTVL.